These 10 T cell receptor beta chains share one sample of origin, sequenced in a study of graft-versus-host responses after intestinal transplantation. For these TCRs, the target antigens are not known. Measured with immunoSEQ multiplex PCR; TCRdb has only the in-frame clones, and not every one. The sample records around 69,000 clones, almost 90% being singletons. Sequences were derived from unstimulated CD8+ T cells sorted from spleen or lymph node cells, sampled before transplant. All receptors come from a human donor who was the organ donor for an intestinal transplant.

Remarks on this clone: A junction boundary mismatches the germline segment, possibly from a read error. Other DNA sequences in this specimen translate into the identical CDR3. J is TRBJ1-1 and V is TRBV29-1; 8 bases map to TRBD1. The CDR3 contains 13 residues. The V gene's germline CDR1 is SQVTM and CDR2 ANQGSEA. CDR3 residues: CSARQGMNTEAFF. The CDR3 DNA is TGCAGCGCTCGACAGGGGATGAACACTGAAGCTTTTTTT.

Here the CDR3 reads CASSLVGGHEQYV. DNA for the CDR3: TGTGCCAGCAGCTTAGTCGGGGGGCACGAGCAGTACGTC. The genes are TRBV11-2 and TRBJ2-7; D might be TRBD2 (7 bases). The CDR3 consists of 13 residues. V shed 1 base and J shed 5 bases, with 9 bases lying between them. Germline assignment: CDR1 SGHAT and CDR2 FQNNGV.

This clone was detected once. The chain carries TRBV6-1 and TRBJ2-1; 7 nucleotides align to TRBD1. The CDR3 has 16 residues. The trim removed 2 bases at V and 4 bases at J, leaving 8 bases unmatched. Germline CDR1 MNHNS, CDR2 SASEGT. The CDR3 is CASSERATGQYNEQFF. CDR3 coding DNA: TGTGCCAGCAGTGAAAGGGCCACGGGACAGTACAATGAGCAGTTCTTC.

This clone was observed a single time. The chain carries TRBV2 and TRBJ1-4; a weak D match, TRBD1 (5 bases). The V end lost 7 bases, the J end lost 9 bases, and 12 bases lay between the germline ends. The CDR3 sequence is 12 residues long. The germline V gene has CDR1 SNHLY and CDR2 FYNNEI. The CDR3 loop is CASTGEAKKLFF. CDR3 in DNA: TGTGCCAGCACGGGGGAGGCGAAAAAACTGTTTTTT.

Here the CDR3 DNA reads TGTGCCAGCAGCTTAGGGGGGGGGCCGGTGACCCAGTACTTC. Amino acids: CASSLGGGPVTQYF. The chain links TRBV28 to TRBJ2-5; TRBD2 is a possible D gene (7 bases). V lost 6 bases, J lost 7 bases, and 18 bases lay in between. The CDR3 runs 14 residues. The germline gives CDR1 MDHEN, CDR2 SYDVKM.

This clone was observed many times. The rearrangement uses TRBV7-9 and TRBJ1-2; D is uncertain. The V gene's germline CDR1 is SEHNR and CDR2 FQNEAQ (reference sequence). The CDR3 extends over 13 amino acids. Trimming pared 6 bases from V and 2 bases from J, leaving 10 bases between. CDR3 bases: TGTGCCAGCAGGAGCGGTGCCAACTATGGCTACACCTTC. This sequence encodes CASRSGANYGYTF.

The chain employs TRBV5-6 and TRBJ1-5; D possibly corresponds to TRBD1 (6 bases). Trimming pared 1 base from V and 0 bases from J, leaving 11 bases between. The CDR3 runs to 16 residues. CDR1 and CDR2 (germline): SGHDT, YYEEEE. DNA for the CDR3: TGTGCCAGCAGCTTGAGGACAGTTTATAGCAATCAGCCCCAGCATTTT. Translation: CASSLRTVYSNQPQHF.

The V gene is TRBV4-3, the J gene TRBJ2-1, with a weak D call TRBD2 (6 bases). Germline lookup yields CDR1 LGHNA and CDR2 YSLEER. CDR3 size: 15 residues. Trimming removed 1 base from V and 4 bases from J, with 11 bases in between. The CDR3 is CASSQGTGGYNEQFF. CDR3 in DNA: TGCGCCAGCAGCCAAGGAACAGGAGGGTACAATGAGCAGTTCTTC.

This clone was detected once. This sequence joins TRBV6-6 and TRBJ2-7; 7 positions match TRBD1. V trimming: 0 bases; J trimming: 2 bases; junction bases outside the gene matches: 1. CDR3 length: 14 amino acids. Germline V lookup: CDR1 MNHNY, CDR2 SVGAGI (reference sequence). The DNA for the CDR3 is TGTGCCAGCAGTTACTCGGGACAGACCTACGAGCAGTACGTC. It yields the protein CASSYSGQTYEQYV.

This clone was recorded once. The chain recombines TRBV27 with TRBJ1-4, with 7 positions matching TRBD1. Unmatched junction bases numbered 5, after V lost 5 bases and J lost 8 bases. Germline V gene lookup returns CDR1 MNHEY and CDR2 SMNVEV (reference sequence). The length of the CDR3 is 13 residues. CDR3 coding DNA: TGTGCCAGCAGTGCAGGGGGGAGGGAAAAACTGTTTTTT. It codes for CASSAGGREKLFF.